The next 27 T cell receptor beta chains were all read from a single sample in a study of blood T cell repertoires in COVID-19. Only in-frame clones appear in the TCRdb table, and some are missing; sequencing was by immunoSEQ multiplex PCR. The sample holds 250,000 to 350,000 clones, roughly 90% seen once. Sequenced input: PBMCs or T cells enriched from blood (not recorded which). The receptors stem from a woman under 30 with acute COVID-19.

This clone turned up a few times. The sample carries other DNA sequences with the same CDR3. The chain combines TRBV20-1 with TRBJ1-2; tentative D call: TRBD1 (5 bases). CDR3 length: 11 residues. Germline V gene lookup returns CDR1 DFQATT and CDR2 SNEGSKA (reference sequence). V lost 6 bases to trimming and J lost 5 bases, with 10 bases between them. CDR3 nucleotides: TGCAGTGCCAGCGGGGGGTATGGCTACACCTTC. Protein: CSASGGYGYTF.

The rearrangement joins TRBV7-6 to TRBJ1-2; 7 bases are shared with TRBD1. J lost 3 bases, V lost 8 bases, and 9 bases had no gene match. The CDR3 length is 14 residues. The germline V gene has CDR1 SGHVS and CDR2 FNYEAQ. CDR3 region: CASGDRVGYYGYTF. CDR3 in DNA: TGTGCCAGCGGCGACAGGGTTGGTTACTATGGCTACACCTTC.

A few counts support this clone. The chain carries TRBV4-2 and TRBJ2-2; TRBD2 agrees at 14 bases. V dropped 1 base and J dropped 1; count of bases not matched to a gene: 5. In germline, CDR1 is LGHNA, CDR2 YNFKEQ. There are 19 residues in the CDR3. Written as DNA, the CDR3 is TGTGCCAGCAGCCAAGGACTAGCGGGAGGGCCCGTGAACACCGGGGAGCTGTTTTTT. It encodes CASSQGLAGGPVNTGELFF.

V gene TRBV28 combines with J gene TRBJ2-7; 11 bases are shared with TRBD2. The J segment lost 5 bases and the V segment lost 6 bases, leaving 18 bases of the junction unmatched. The germline gives CDR1 MDHEN, CDR2 SYDVKM. CDR3 length: 18 residues. The CDR3: CASSVPTSGVARGDEQYF. CDR3 nucleotides: TGTGCCAGCAGCGTCCCGACTAGCGGGGTGGCGCGGGGGGACGAGCAGTACTTC.

The chain couples TRBV20-1 to TRBJ2-7; D might be TRBD2 (5 bases). The V gene's germline CDR1 is DFQATT and CDR2 SNEGSKA (reference sequence). This CDR3 has 14 residues. With 3 bases removed from V and 2 bases from J, the gap between germline ends came to 14 bases. This CDR3 is CSASGGEPPYEQYF. The CDR3 DNA follows: TGCAGTGCTAGTGGAGGTGAACCCCCCTACGAGCAGTACTTC.

The rearrangement links TRBV5-5 to TRBJ1-1, with D tentatively TRBD1 (6 bases). This CDR3 contains 12 residues. CDR1 SGHKS and CDR2 YYEKEE come from the germline V gene (reference sequence). Trimming pared 4 bases from V and 7 bases from J, leaving 11 bases between. The DNA of the CDR3 is TGTGCCAGCAGCCCGGACAGTTTTGAAGCTTTCTTT. Its protein is CASSPDSFEAFF.

This sequence joins TRBV12-3 or TRBV12-4 and TRBJ1-2; unclear D gene. The CDR3 extends over 13 amino acids. Trimming stripped 3 bases from V and 4 bases from J, with 9 bases between. The CDR3 DNA sequence: TGTGCCAGCAGTTTGGCAGGAAGCTATGGCTACACCTTC. This translates into CASSLAGSYGYTF.

V is TRBV5-1 and J is TRBJ2-2; 7 nucleotides agree with TRBD1. The junction had 8 bases not matched to a gene; V was cut back by 0 bases and J by 0 bases. The germline CDR1 and CDR2 sequences are SGHRS and YFSETQ. This CDR3 has 18 residues. CDR3 DNA sequence: TGCGCCAGCAGCTTGGTCCCACCGGGACAGACGAACACCGGGGAGCTGTTTTTT. It yields the protein CASSLVPPGQTNTGELFF. The full variable domain, with the rest looked up from reference TRBV5-1 and TRBJ2-2, is KAGVTQTPRYLIKTRGQQVTLSCSPISGHRSVSWYQQTPGQGLQFLFEYFSETQRNKGNFPGRFSGRQFSNSRSEMNVSTLELGDSALYLCASSLVPPGQTNTGELFFGEGSRLTVL.

The V gene is TRBV9, the J gene TRBJ2-6; tentatively, D is TRBD2 (6 bases). Trimming pared 0 bases from V and 0 bases from J, leaving 13 bases between. This CDR3 contains 18 residues. CDR1 and CDR2 (germline): SGDLS, YYNGEE. In DNA form, the CDR3 reads TGTGCCAGCAGCGTAGTCGGGGGACCGAGCTCTGGGGCCAACGTCCTGACTTTC. It encodes CASSVVGGPSSGANVLTF.

The rearrangement links TRBV5-6 to TRBJ2-7; the match to TRBD2 covers 7 bases. The germline gives CDR1 SGHDT, CDR2 YYEEEE. This CDR3 contains 14 residues. Trimming at V came to 4 bases and at J to 6 bases, leaving 10 bases not matched to a gene. Here the CDR3 DNA reads TGTGCCAGCAGCGCTTTCGGGGGGAGTAGCGAGCAGTACTTC. It codes for CASSAFGGSSEQYF.

This clone was recorded once. The V and J genes are TRBV2 and TRBJ1-2, with 7 bases aligning to TRBD1. This CDR3 comprises 16 residues. The trim removed 8 bases at V and 2 bases at J, leaving 14 bases unmatched. Germline values: CDR1 SNHLY, CDR2 FYNNEI. As DNA, the CDR3 is TGTGCCAGCTCCCGGGGGGGGACAGCGGCCAACTATGGCTACACCTTC. Protein sequence: CASSRGGTAANYGYTF.

The V and J genes are TRBV3-1 (or the pseudogene TRBV3-2) and TRBJ1-4; weak D call: TRBD1 (6 bases). Germline CDR1 reads LGHDT; CDR2 reads YNNKEL (reference sequence). Trimming removed 4 bases from V and 6 bases from J, with 15 bases in between. This CDR3 has 15 residues. Here the CDR3 reads CASSPYRGADEKLFF. The DNA of the CDR3 is TGTGCCAGCAGCCCCTACCGGGGGGCTGATGAAAAACTGTTTTTT.

This clone turned up a few times. This chain links TRBV27 with TRBJ1-1; weak D call: TRBD1 (6 bases). CDR1 and CDR2 (germline): MNHEY, SMNVEV (reference sequence). V was shortened by 2 bases and J by 4 bases, with 17 bases between the two germline ends. The CDR3 length is 16 residues. CDR3 bases: TGTGCCAGCAGTTTACTCCTGGGGGCCAAAGGCACTGAAGCTTTCTTT. As protein: CASSLLLGAKGTEAFF.

The chain employs TRBV3-1 (or the pseudogene TRBV3-2) and TRBJ1-2; D might be TRBD1 (5 bases). The V and J ends lost 4 bases and 6 bases respectively, with 9 bases between them. This CDR3 has 12 residues. Germline-derived CDR1 and CDR2 are LGHDT and YNNKEL (reference sequence). The CDR3 DNA reads as TGTGCCAGCAGCCTGAGCAGGGATGGCTACACCTTC. Encoded protein: CASSLSRDGYTF.

The chain combines TRBV30 with TRBJ2-7, with D perhaps matching TRBD1 (6 bases). V was clipped by 3 bases and J by 6 bases, with 18 bases between them. The CDR3 has 14 amino acids. CDR1 and CDR2 (germline): GTSNPN, SVGIG (reference sequence). The CDR3 DNA sequence: TGTGCCTGGAGCGGACAGCGTCGAATTCGCGAGCAGTACTTC. It is translated as CAWSGQRRIREQYF.

The J gene is TRBJ2-6, the V gene TRBV25-1; a weak D match, TRBD1 (6 bases). CDR3 length: 17 residues. CDR1 and CDR2 (germline): MGHDK, SYGVNS. Trimming stripped 3 bases from V and 0 bases from J, with 12 bases between. Here the CDR3 DNA reads TGTGCCAGCAGTGACCACCAGGGGCTCTCTGGGGCCAACGTCCTGACTTTC. Its translation: CASSDHQGLSGANVLTF. Based on the CDR3 plus reference TRBV25-1 and TRBJ2-6, the full variable domain is EADIYQTPRYLVIGTGKKITLECSQTMGHDKMYWYQQDPGMELHLIHYSYGVNSTEKGDLSSESTVSRIRTEHFPLTLESARPSHTSQYLCASSDHQGLSGANVLTFGAGSRLTVL.

V is TRBV28 and J is TRBJ1-3, with a weak D call TRBD1 (6 bases). The germline gives CDR1 MDHEN, CDR2 SYDVKM. The CDR3 totals 15 residues. V dropped 5 bases and J dropped 3 bases, with 14 bases sitting between them. The CDR3 here is CASSPQGGGGNTIYF. CDR3 bases: TGTGCCAGCAGTCCACAGGGTGGTGGTGGAAACACCATATATTTT.

The V call is TRBV7-2, the J call TRBJ2-7, with TRBD2 matching 14 bases. Germline V CDR1 and CDR2: SGHTA, FQGNSA. Trimming took 8 bases from V and 2 from J; bases not matched to a gene: 17. The CDR3 is 19 residues long. The CDR3 reads CASSLKKGTSGSITYEQYF. In nucleotides, the CDR3 is TGTGCCAGCTCCCTGAAAAAGGGGACTAGCGGGAGTATCACCTACGAGCAGTACTTC.

This clone showed up just once. The rearrangement joins TRBV11-3 to TRBJ1-2; TRBD1 matches 8 bases. The CDR3 has 14 amino acids. Trimming at V came to 4 bases and at J to 3 bases, leaving 4 bases not matched to a gene. Germline lookup yields CDR1 SGHNT and CDR2 YENEEA. CDR3 in DNA: TGTGCCAGCAGCTCCTCGACAGGGGACTATGGCTACACCTTC. This encodes CASSSSTGDYGYTF. The complete variable domain, with remaining parts taken from reference TRBV11-3 and TRBJ1-2, reads EAGVVQSPRYKIIEKKQPVAFWCNPISGHNTLYWYLQNLGQGPELLIRYENEEAVDDSQLPKDRFSAERLKGVDSTLKIQPAELGDSAVYLCASSSSTGDYGYTFGSGTRLTVV.

This chain links TRBV5-4 with TRBJ2-7, with 11 bases that match TRBD1. CDR1 and CDR2 (germline): SGHNT, YYREEE (reference sequence). Losses at the gene ends were 4 bases for V and 4 bases for J; bases not matched to a gene: 7. The CDR3 length is 15 residues. CDR3 in amino acids: CASSPTGTGGYEQYF. CDR3 in DNA: TGTGCCAGCAGCCCTACCGGGACAGGGGGATACGAGCAGTACTTC.

V gene TRBV29-1 combines with J gene TRBJ2-1; TRBD1 aligns across 8 bases. The CDR3 is made up of 13 amino acids. The V gene end was trimmed by 1 base and the J gene end by 7 bases; junction bases not matched to a gene: 3. In germline, CDR1 is SQVTM, CDR2 ANQGSEA. The CDR3 nucleotides are TGCAGCGTTGAAGGGACAGGGAGGAATGAGCAGTTCTTC. Protein sequence: CSVEGTGRNEQFF.

The V gene is TRBV11-2, the J gene TRBJ2-7, with TRBD2 matching 10 bases. The CDR3 covers 16 residues. Germline V gives CDR1 SGHAT, CDR2 FQNNGV. The V segment lost 5 bases and the J segment 2 bases; nucleotides outside the gene matches: 9. The CDR3 loop reads CASSPNGLADAYEQYF. CDR3 DNA sequence: TGTGCCAGCAGCCCAAACGGACTAGCGGACGCCTACGAGCAGTACTTC. The whole variable domain, remainder taken from reference TRBV11-2 and TRBJ2-7, is EAGVAQSPRYKIIEKRQSVAFWCNPISGHATLYWYQQILGQGPKLLIQFQNNGVVDDSQLPKDRFSAERLKGVDSTLKIQPAKLEDSAVYLCASSPNGLADAYEQYFGPGTRLTVT.

The chain carries TRBV6-1 and TRBJ1-6; 7 positions agree with TRBD1. The length of the CDR3 is 18 residues. Germline CDR1 MNHNS, CDR2 SASEGT. Unmatched junction bases numbered 18, after V lost 3 bases and J lost 10 bases. CDR3 amino acids: CASSDQMGPVDRSSPLHF. CDR3 sequence (DNA): TGTGCCAGCAGTGACCAGATGGGCCCGGTGGACAGGTCCTCACCCCTCCACTTT.

V usage is TRBV27 and J usage is TRBJ2-7, with 7 bases identical to TRBD2. Germline V gives CDR1 MNHEY, CDR2 SMNVEV (reference sequence). J lost 4 bases, V lost 3 bases, and 6 bases had no gene match. This CDR3 is 14 amino acids long. In nucleotides, the CDR3 is TGTGCCAGCAGTTTTGGGACTACAACTTACGAGCAGTACTTC. Its translation: CASSFGTTTYEQYF.

This clone was picked up a small number of times. The chain links TRBV6-5 to TRBJ1-3; 9 nucleotides align to TRBD1. This CDR3 has 15 amino acids. Germline CDR1 MNHEY, CDR2 SVGAGI. V lost 6 bases and J lost 4; bases outside the gene matches: 7. The CDR3 loop is CASRKGTGKGNTIYF. Written as DNA, the CDR3 is TGTGCCAGCAGAAAAGGGACAGGGAAAGGAAACACCATATATTTT.

J is TRBJ1-1 and V is TRBV29-1, with D unresolved. The germline V and J ends were trimmed by 3 bases and 3 bases, with 11 bases remaining between them. The CDR3 is 13 residues long. Germline CDR1 and CDR2: SQVTM and ANQGSEA. CDR3 residues: CSVEFGQDTEAFF. CDR3 DNA: TGCAGCGTTGAGTTTGGTCAGGACACTGAAGCTTTCTTT.

In its sample, this clone was seen once. Distinct nucleotide sequences in the sample also encode this CDR3. V usage is TRBV28 and J usage is TRBJ1-2; the match to TRBD1 covers 8 bases. Germline V CDR1 and CDR2: MDHEN, SYDVKM. This CDR3 has 13 amino acids. J gave up 2 bases and V 5 bases, and 1 base lay outside the gene matches. For the CDR3, the DNA is TGTGCCAGCAGTCGACAGGGGAACTATGGCTACACCTTC. Protein: CASSRQGNYGYTF.